The next 15 T cell receptor beta chains were all read from a single sample in a study of post-analysis software for immune sequencing data. Unique molecular identifiers were built into the TCR beta cDNA libraries. TCRdb re-called the PCR reads with MiXCR, one entry per CDR3 protein. Found here are about 160,000 distinct CDR3 sequences, 30% to 45% of them singletons; the top ten hold roughly 28%. The sample consisted of blood, taken after autologous hematopoietic stem cell transplantation. These TCRs come from a girl between 10 and 17 years old with multiple sclerosis.

This clonotype was seen many times. The J gene is TRBJ2-7, the V gene TRBV9, with 12 bases matching TRBD2. Per germline, CDR1 SGDLS and CDR2 YYNGEE. J lost 3 bases, V lost 0 bases, and 10 bases had no gene match. CDR3 length: 18 amino acids. This CDR3 reads CASSVDASGRAEGYEQYF. CDR3 nucleotides: TGTGCCAGCAGCGTAGATGCTAGCGGGAGGGCCGAGGGCTACGAGCAGTACTTC.

This clonotype was seen ten or more times. This sequence joins TRBV29-1 and TRBJ2-5, with D possibly matching TRBD2 (6 bases). The V gene's germline CDR1 is SQVTM and CDR2 ANQGSEA. The CDR3 is 12 amino acids. Trimming stripped 5 bases from V and 4 bases from J, with 11 bases between. The CDR3 DNA reads as TGCAGCGTTTTGGGACTGCGAGAGACCCAGTACTTC. Translation: CSVLGLRETQYF.

This clonotype occurred many times. The rearrangement joins TRBV7-3 to TRBJ2-7; D perhaps matches TRBD1 (6 bases). Trimming cost V 4 bases and J 1 base, with 17 bases left between them. The CDR3 is 16 amino acids. Germline V gene lookup returns CDR1 SGHTA and CDR2 FQGTGA. The CDR3 reads CASSSDLTGPSYEQYF. The CDR3 DNA sequence: TGTGCCAGCAGCTCCGACTTGACAGGCCCTTCCTACGAGCAGTACTTC.

This clonotype was observed a handful of times. This sequence joins TRBV12-3 or TRBV12-4 and TRBJ2-5; no reliable D call. CDR3 length: 18 residues. V was trimmed by 2 bases and J by 2 bases, leaving 21 bases between them. CDR3 protein: CASSLSLSAAGSQETQYF. DNA for the CDR3: TGTGCCAGCAGTTTATCTCTCTCTGCGGCAGGCAGTCAAGAGACCCAGTACTTC.

This clonotype was counted a few times. The gene calls are TRBV20-1 and TRBJ2-1, with TRBD2 matching over 11 bases. Trimming took 0 bases from V and 4 from J; bases not matched to a gene: 11. The germline V gene encodes CDR1 DFQATT and CDR2 SNEGSKA (reference sequence). This CDR3 is 18 amino acids long. DNA of the CDR3: TGCAGTGCTAGAGAACTAGCGGGAGAGGTAGACAGGTACAATGAGCAGTTCTTC. It encodes CSARELAGEVDRYNEQFF.

The chain joins TRBV29-1 to TRBJ2-7; 9 bases match TRBD1. CDR3 length: 11 residues. V lost 0 bases and J lost 11; bases outside the gene matches: 2. The germline V gene has CDR1 SQVTM and CDR2 ANQGSEA. The DNA of the CDR3 is TGCAGCGTTGAAGAAAGGGACAGGGAGTACTTC. It is translated as CSVEERDREYF.

The V gene is TRBV7-2, the J gene TRBJ2-7, with 7 bases that match TRBD2. CDR3 size: 15 residues. Germline CDR1 and CDR2: SGHTA and FQGNSA. J lost 2 bases, V lost 1 base, and 5 bases had no gene match. The CDR3 sequence: CASSLVGRGTYEQYF. The CDR3 bases are TGTGCCAGCAGCTTAGTTGGGAGGGGAACCTACGAGCAGTACTTC.

The J gene is TRBJ2-7, the V gene TRBV28, with 9 bases lining up with TRBD1. This CDR3 is built from 13 residues. CDR1 and CDR2 (germline): MDHEN, SYDVKM. J lost 3 bases, V lost 7 bases, and 4 bases had no gene match. DNA for the CDR3: TGTGCCAGCAACGACAGGGGGTACTACGAGCAGTACTTC. Translated, it gives CASNDRGYYEQYF.

The chain uses TRBV20-1 and TRBJ2-3; TRBD2 agrees at 9 bases. The CDR3 sequence is 15 residues long. CDR1 is DFQATT and CDR2 is SNEGSKA in the germline V gene (reference sequence). The V gene end was trimmed by 4 bases and the J gene end by 9 bases; junction bases not matched to a gene: 14. The CDR3 loop reads CSAITGEGGRATQYF. The CDR3 nucleotides are TGCAGTGCTATCACAGGGGAAGGCGGGAGGGCGACGCAGTATTTT.

The chain couples TRBV20-1 to TRBJ1-2; D not resolved. The CDR3 loop spans 13 amino acids. Deletions cut 5 bases from V and 6 bases from J, with 16 bases between. Germline CDR1 is DFQATT and CDR2 is SNEGSKA (reference sequence). The CDR3 loop is CSAPGRGGDGYTF. The DNA for the CDR3 is TGCAGTGCTCCTGGCCGGGGTGGAGATGGCTACACCTTC.

The rearrangement uses TRBV10-3 and TRBJ2-5; 12 bases match TRBD2. Germline values: CDR1 ENHRY, CDR2 SYGVKD. The CDR3 totals 17 residues. V was clipped by 3 bases and J by 4 bases; unmatched bases: 9. Here the CDR3 reads CAISDRRLAGEGETQYF. The DNA for the CDR3 is TGTGCCATCAGTGATCGGAGACTAGCGGGAGAGGGAGAGACCCAGTACTTC.

This clonotype was picked up a small number of times. The V call is TRBV7-2, the J call TRBJ2-1; no firm D call. V dropped 5 bases and J dropped 0 bases, with 8 bases sitting between them. Looked up from germline, CDR1 is SGHTA and CDR2 is FQGNSA. This CDR3 contains 14 residues. In DNA form, the CDR3 reads TGTGCCAGCAGCCCCCTGGGCTCCTACAATGAGCAGTTCTTC. Its translation is CASSPLGSYNEQFF.

The chain links TRBV7-2 to TRBJ2-3, with TRBD2 matching 12 bases. The junction had 3 bases not matched to a gene; V was cut back by 0 bases and J by 2 bases. Germline V lookup: CDR1 SGHTA, CDR2 FQGNSA. CDR3 length: 17 residues. DNA of the CDR3: TGTGCCAGCAGCTTAGCGAGACTAGCGGGGGCCACAGATACGCAGTATTTT. It codes for CASSLARLAGATDTQYF.

The CDR3 loop reads CASSEPLGGEAYEQYF. The CDR3 DNA is TGTGCCAGCAGTGAACCACTCGGCGGGGAGGCCTACGAGCAGTACTTC. The chain couples TRBV6-1 to TRBJ2-7; possibly TRBD2 for D (6 bases). Germline-derived CDR1 and CDR2 are MNHNS and SASEGT. CDR3 length: 16 residues. Deletions cut 2 bases from V and 2 bases from J, with 16 bases between.

This chain links TRBV7-9 with TRBJ1-1, with D maybe TRBD1 (5 bases). This CDR3 is built from 15 residues. Germline V gives CDR1 SEHNR, CDR2 FQNEAQ (reference sequence). With 5 bases removed from V and 1 base from J, the gap between germline ends came to 14 bases. CDR3 region: CASSVSGGANTEAFF. CDR3 bases: TGTGCCAGCAGCGTCTCGGGTGGGGCGAACACTGAAGCTTTCTTT.